The present T cell receptor (beta chain) was sequenced within a study of tumor and adjacent non-tumor tissue in lung cancer. The germline V and J ends were trimmed by 3 bases and 4 bases, with 16 bases remaining between them. The CDR3 spans 14 residues. Looked up from germline, CDR1 is DFQATT and CDR2 is SNEGSKA (reference sequence). This sample's RNA came from whole unsorted tissue. The library came from three nested PCR rounds adapted from ARM-PCR protocols. TCRdb redid the calling of the multiplex PCR reads with MiXCR, one entry per CDR3 protein. The sample gives 100,000 to 150,000 distinct CDR3 sequences, approximately 66% of which show up once; about 13% is in the top ten.

Specimen: lung tumor tissue. This sequence joins TRBV20-1 and TRBJ2-7; tentatively, D is TRBD1 or TRBD2 (5 bases each). This clonotype was obtained from a man aged 25-45 years with non-small cell lung cancer. For the CDR3, the DNA is TGCAGTGCTAGGATCGACGGGGCAGCATACGAGCAGTACTTC. Translated: CSARIDGAAYEQYF.